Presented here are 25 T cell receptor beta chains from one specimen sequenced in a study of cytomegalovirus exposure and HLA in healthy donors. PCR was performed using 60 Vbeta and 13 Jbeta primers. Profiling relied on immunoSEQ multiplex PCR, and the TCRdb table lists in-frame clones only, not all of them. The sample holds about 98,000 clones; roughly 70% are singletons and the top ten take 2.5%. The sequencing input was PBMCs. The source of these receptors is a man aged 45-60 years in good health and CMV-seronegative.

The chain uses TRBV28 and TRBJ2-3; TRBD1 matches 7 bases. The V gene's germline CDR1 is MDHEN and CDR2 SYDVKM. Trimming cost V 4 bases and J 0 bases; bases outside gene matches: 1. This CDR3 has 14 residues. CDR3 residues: CASSSGQSTDTQYF. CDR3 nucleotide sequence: TGTGCCAGCAGTTCGGGACAGAGCACAGATACGCAGTATTTT.

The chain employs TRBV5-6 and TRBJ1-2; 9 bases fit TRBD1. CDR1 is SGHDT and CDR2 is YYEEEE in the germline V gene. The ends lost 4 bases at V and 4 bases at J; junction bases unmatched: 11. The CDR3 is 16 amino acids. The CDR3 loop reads CASSPTRDRVGYGYTF. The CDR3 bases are TGTGCCAGCAGCCCCACCCGGGACAGGGTGGGCTATGGCTACACCTTC.

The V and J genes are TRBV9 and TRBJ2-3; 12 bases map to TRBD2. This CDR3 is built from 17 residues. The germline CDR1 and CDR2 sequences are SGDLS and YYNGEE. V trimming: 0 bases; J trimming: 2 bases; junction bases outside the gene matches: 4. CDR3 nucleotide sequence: TGTGCCAGCAGCGTAGTTGGACTAGCGGGAACCACAGATACGCAGTATTTT. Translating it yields CASSVVGLAGTTDTQYF.

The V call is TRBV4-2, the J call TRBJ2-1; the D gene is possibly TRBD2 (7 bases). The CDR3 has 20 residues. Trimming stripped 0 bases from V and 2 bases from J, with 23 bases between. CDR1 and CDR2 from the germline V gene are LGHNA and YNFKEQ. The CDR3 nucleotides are TGTGCCAGCAGCCAAGATTGGGGGGCCTTGGTGGCGGGGGCCTACAATGAGCAGTTCTTC. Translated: CASSQDWGALVAGAYNEQFF.

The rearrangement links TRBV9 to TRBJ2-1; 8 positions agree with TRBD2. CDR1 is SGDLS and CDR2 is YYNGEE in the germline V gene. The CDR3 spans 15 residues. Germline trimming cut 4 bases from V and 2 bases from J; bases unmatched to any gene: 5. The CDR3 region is CASSPREGAYNEQFF. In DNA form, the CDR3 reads TGTGCCAGCAGCCCCCGGGAGGGGGCCTACAATGAGCAGTTCTTC.

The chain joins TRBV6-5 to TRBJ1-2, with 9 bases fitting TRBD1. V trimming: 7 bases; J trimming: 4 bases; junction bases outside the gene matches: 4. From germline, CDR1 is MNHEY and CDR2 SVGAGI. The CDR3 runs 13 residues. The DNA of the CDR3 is TGTGCCAGCATGAGACAGGGGGTCTATGGCTACACCTTC. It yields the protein CASMRQGVYGYTF.

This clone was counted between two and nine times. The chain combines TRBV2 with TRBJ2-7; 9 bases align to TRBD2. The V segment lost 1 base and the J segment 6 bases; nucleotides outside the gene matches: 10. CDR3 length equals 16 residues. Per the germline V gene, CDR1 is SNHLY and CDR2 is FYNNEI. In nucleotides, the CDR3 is TGTGCCAGCAGTGAAGAAGCCAGCGGGGGGCTAAGCGAGCAGTACTTC. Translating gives CASSEEASGGLSEQYF. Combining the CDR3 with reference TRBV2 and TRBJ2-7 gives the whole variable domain EPEVTQTPSHQVTQMGQEVILRCVPISNHLYFYWYRQILGQKVEFLVSFYNNEISEKSEIFDDQFSVERPDGSNFTLKIRSTKLEDSAMYFCASSEEASGGLSEQYFGPGTRLTVT.

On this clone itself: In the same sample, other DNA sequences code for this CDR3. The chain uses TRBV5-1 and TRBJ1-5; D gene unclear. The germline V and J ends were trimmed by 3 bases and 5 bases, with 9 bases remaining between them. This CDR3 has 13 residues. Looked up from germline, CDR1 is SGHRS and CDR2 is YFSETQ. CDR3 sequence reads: CASSSGRDQPQHF. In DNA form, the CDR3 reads TGCGCCAGCAGCTCAGGCAGAGATCAGCCCCAGCATTTT.

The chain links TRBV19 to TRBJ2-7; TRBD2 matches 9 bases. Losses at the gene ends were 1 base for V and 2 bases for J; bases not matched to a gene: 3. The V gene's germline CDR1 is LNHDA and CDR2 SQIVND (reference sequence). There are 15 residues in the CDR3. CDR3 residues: CASSIGLAGPYEQYF. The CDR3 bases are TGTGCCAGTAGTATAGGTCTAGCGGGACCCTACGAGCAGTACTTC.

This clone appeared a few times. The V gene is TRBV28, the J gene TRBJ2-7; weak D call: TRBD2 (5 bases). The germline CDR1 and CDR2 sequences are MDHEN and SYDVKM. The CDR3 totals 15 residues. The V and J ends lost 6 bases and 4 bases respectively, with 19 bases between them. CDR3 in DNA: TGTGCCAGCAGGTACCGGGGATTCATGAATTACGAGCAGTACTTC. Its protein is CASRYRGFMNYEQYF.

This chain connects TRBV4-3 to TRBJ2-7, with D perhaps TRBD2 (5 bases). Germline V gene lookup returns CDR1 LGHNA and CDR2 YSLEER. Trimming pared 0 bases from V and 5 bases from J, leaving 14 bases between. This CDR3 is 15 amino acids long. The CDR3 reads CASSQDLRARDEQYF. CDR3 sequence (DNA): TGCGCCAGCAGCCAAGATTTGAGGGCTCGGGACGAGCAGTACTTC.

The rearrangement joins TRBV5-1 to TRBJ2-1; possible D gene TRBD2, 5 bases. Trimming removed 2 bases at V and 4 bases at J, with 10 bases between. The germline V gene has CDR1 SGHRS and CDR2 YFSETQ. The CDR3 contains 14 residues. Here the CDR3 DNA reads TGCGCCAGCAGCTTTGGCCGGGATTACAATGAGCAGTTCTTC. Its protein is CASSFGRDYNEQFF. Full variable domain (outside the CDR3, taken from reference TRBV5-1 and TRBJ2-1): KAGVTQTPRYLIKTRGQQVTLSCSPISGHRSVSWYQQTPGQGLQFLFEYFSETQRNKGNFPGRFSGRQFSNSRSEMNVSTLELGDSALYLCASSFGRDYNEQFFGPGTRLTVL.

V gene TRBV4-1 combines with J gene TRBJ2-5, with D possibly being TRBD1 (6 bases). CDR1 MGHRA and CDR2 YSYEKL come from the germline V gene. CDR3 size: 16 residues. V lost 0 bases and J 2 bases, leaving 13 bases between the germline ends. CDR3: CASSQEEFRGQETQYF. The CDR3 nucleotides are TGCGCCAGCAGCCAAGAGGAGTTCAGGGGACAAGAGACCCAGTACTTC.

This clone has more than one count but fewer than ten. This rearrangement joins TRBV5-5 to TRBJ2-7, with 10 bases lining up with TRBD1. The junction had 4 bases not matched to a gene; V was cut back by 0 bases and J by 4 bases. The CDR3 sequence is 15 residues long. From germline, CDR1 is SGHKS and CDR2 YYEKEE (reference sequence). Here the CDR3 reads CASSLGQGARYEQYF. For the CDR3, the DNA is TGTGCCAGCAGCTTGGGACAGGGGGCGCGATACGAGCAGTACTTC.

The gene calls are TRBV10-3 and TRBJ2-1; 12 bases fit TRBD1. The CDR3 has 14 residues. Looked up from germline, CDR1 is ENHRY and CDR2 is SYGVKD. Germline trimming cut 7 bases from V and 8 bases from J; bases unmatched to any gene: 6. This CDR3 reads CAITGTGGADEQFF. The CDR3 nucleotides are TGTGCCATCACGGGGACAGGGGGCGCGGATGAGCAGTTCTTC.

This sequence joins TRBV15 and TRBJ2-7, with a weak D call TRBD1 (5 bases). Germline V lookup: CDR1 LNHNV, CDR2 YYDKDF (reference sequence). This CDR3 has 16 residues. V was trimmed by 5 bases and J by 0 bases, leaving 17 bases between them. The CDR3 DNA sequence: TGTGCCACCAGCCTTCAGGGCAGGCGGAGCTCCTACGAGCAGTACTTC. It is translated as CATSLQGRRSSYEQYF. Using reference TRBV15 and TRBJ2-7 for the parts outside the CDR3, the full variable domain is DAMVIQNPRYQVTQFGKPVTLSCSQTLNHNVMYWYQQKSSQAPKLLFHYYDKDFNNEADTPDNFQSRRPNTSFCFLDIRSPGLGDTAMYLCATSLQGRRSSYEQYFGPGTRLTVT.

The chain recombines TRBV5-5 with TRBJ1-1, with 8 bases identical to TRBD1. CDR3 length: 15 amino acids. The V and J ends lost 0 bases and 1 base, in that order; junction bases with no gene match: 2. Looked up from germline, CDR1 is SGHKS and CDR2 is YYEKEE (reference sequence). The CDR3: CASSLVDRANTEAFF. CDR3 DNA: TGTGCCAGCAGCTTGGTGGACAGGGCGAACACTGAAGCTTTCTTT.

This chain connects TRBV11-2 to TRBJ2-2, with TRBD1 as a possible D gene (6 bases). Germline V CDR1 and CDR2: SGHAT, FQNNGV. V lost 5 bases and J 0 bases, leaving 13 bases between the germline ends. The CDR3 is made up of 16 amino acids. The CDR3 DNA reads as TGTGCCAGCAGCACTCGACAGGCGGCGAACACCGGGGAGCTGTTTTTT. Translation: CASSTRQAANTGELFF. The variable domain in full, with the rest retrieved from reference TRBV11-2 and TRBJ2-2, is EAGVAQSPRYKIIEKRQSVAFWCNPISGHATLYWYQQILGQGPKLLIQFQNNGVVDDSQLPKDRFSAERLKGVDSTLKIQPAKLEDSAVYLCASSTRQAANTGELFFGEGSRLTVL.

The CDR3 DNA reads as TGTGCCTCCCGTCGGGGGGTTAGCAATCAGCCCCAGCATTTT. Residues: CASRRGVSNQPQHF. This rearrangement joins TRBV6-5 to TRBJ1-5; TRBD1 is a possible D gene (5 bases). The V gene's germline CDR1 is MNHEY and CDR2 SVGAGI. The ends were cut back, 11 bases at V and 0 bases at J, with 14 bases in the middle. The CDR3 runs to 14 residues.

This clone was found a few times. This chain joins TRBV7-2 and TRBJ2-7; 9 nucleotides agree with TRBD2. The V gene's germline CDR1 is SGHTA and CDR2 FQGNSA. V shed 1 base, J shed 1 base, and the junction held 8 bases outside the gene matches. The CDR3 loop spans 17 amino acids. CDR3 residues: CASSLGALAGRSYEQYF. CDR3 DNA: TGTGCCAGCAGCTTAGGAGCTCTAGCGGGACGGTCCTACGAGCAGTACTTC.

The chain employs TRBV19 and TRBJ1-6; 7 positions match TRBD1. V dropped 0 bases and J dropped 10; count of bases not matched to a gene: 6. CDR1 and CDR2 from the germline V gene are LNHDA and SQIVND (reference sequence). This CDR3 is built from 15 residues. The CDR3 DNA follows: TGTGCCAGTAGTATAGAACACAGGGGACAATCACCCCTCCACTTT. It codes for CASSIEHRGQSPLHF.

CDR3 region: CASSSDTNYGYTF. The DNA for the CDR3 is TGTGCCAGCAGTTCGGACACTAACTATGGCTACACCTTC. The chain couples TRBV2 to TRBJ1-2; perhaps TRBD1 as D (5 bases). The CDR3 covers 13 residues. Germline V gives CDR1 SNHLY, CDR2 FYNNEI. Trimming took 5 bases from V and 0 from J, leaving 7 bases between them.

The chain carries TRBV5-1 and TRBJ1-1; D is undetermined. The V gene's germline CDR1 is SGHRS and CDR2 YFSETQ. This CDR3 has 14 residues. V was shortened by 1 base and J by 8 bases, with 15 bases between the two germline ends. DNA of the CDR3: TGCGCCAGCAGCTTGTGGAGTGGTTTCGGGGAAGCTTTCTTT. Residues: CASSLWSGFGEAFF.

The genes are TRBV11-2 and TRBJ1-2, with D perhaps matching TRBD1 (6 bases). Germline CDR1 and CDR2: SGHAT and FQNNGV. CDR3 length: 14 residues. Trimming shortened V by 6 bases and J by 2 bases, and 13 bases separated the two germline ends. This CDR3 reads CASSPDRLNYGYTF. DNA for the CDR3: TGTGCCAGCAGTCCGGACAGATTAAACTATGGCTACACCTTC.

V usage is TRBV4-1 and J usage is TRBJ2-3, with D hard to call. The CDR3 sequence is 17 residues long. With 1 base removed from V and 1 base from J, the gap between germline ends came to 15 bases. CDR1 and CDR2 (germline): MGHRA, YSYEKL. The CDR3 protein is CASSQVPSARGTDTQYF. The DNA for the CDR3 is TGCGCCAGCAGCCAAGTCCCCTCGGCTAGAGGCACAGATACGCAGTATTTT.